The 3 T cell receptor beta chains below were found in one sample sequenced in a study of blood T cell repertoires in COVID-19. TCRdb's table, derived via immunoSEQ multiplex PCR, lists solely in-frame clones and lacks some. The sample includes 150,000 to 200,000 clones, roughly 86% of them seen just once. Sequenced material: peripheral blood. Source of these receptors: a woman in her 50s with acute or convalescent COVID-19.

This chain joins TRBV24-1 and TRBJ1-2; D is possibly TRBD1 (5 bases). Germline CDR1 reads KGHDR; CDR2 reads SFDVKD. This CDR3 is built from 15 residues. V was pared by 4 bases and J by 0 bases, with 11 bases between. The DNA of the CDR3 is TGTGCCACCAGTGACCCAGGGAAGACTAACTATGGCTACACCTTC. It codes for CATSDPGKTNYGYTF.

Of note for this clone: At one of its ends the junction is not consistent with the germline gene, which may arise from a read error. The V gene is TRBV29-1, the J gene TRBJ2-5; 10 bases line up with TRBD1. This CDR3 has 18 amino acids. Germline assignment: CDR1 SQVTM and CDR2 ANQGSEA. DNA of the CDR3: TGCAGCGTGGAAGGGGTCCTTTGGGACAGGGGTTTGCAAGAGACCCAGTACTTC. This translates into CSVEGVLWDRGLQETQYF. Combining the CDR3 with reference TRBV29-1 and TRBJ2-5 gives the whole variable domain SAVISQKPSRDICQRGTSLTIQCQVDSQVTMMFWYRQQPGQSLTLIATANQGSEATYESGFVIDKFPISRPNLTFSTLTVSNMSPEDSSIYLCSVEGVLWDRGLQETQYFGPGTRLLVL.

A few counts support this clone. The chain is built from TRBV6-5 and TRBJ2-3; D might be TRBD2 (6 bases). V was clipped by 11 bases and J by 2 bases, with 14 bases between them. This CDR3 has 13 amino acids. In germline, CDR1 is MNHEY, CDR2 SVGAGI. The CDR3, as DNA: TGTGCCTCCCGGGAGCGTCACACAGATACGCAGTATTTT. Protein product: CASRERHTDTQYF.